This T cell receptor beta chain derives from a study of blood T cell repertoires in COVID-19. Study information: The United States, Italy and Spain were the sources of the acute and convalescent COVID-19 samples. In each case, the material was cDNA or gDNA derived from T cells, B-cell-depleted T cells, or PBMCs.

Germline V CDR1 and CDR2: LGHNA, YNFKEQ. This CDR3 has 17 amino acids. Trimming at V came to 4 bases and at J to 3 bases, leaving 11 bases not matched to a gene. Per the study methods: Estimates of nucleated cell counts were drawn from the amplification of reference gene primers. Using immunoSEQ multiplex PCR, the repertoire was profiled, and TCRdb retains in-frame clones only, with some absent. D and trimming were read from the DNA, whereas the V and J calls and clone size are those reported in that table. The repertoire holds tens of thousands of clones, with 88% as singletons. The chain couples TRBV4-2 to TRBJ2-2; TRBD2 agrees at 7 bases. Sequencing was performed on peripheral blood. This clonotype was sampled from a human donor in a cohort sampled during active COVID-19. CDR3 sequence: CASSRKTATSDTGELFF. The CDR3 DNA reads TGTGCCAGCAGCCGAAAAACGGCTACTAGCGACACCGGGGAGCTGTTTTTT.